One and the same sample provided the 27 T cell receptor beta chains below, sequenced in a study of cytomegalovirus exposure and HLA in healthy donors. Here immunoSEQ multiplex PCR was the method, and the copy in TCRdb shows in-frame clones only, minus some. The sample includes 200,000 to 300,000 clones, roughly 91% of them seen just once. The material sequenced was PBMCs. The receptors stem from a woman under 40 in good health and CMV-seronegative.

J is TRBJ2-7 and V is TRBV29-1; 9 bases agree with TRBD1. Germline-derived CDR1 and CDR2 are SQVTM and ANQGSEA. This CDR3 has 15 amino acids. The junction had 10 bases not matched to a gene; V was cut back by 6 bases and J by 1 base. CDR3 in DNA: TGCAGCGTCCTGCATCGGGACAGGGCATCCTACGAGCAGTACTTC. It specifies CSVLHRDRASYEQYF.

This chain uses TRBV9 with TRBJ2-7, with 11 bases that match TRBD2. The V segment lost 6 bases and the J segment 10 bases; nucleotides outside the gene matches: 9. This CDR3 is 13 amino acids long. The germline V gene has CDR1 SGDLS and CDR2 YYNGEE. The CDR3 bases are TGTGCCAGCACTCCCGGGACTAGCGGAAACCAGTACTTC. As protein: CASTPGTSGNQYF. Full variable domain (outside the CDR3, taken from reference TRBV9 and TRBJ2-7): DSGVTQTPKHLITATGQRVTLRCSPRSGDLSVYWYQQSLDQGLQFLIQYYNGEERAKGNILERFSAQQFPDLHSELNLSSLELGDSALYFCASTPGTSGNQYFGPGTRLTVT.

The chain is built from TRBV19 and TRBJ1-1, with D uncertain. Germline CDR1 is LNHDA and CDR2 is SQIVND (reference sequence). The V and J ends lost 0 bases and 1 base respectively, with 15 bases between them. CDR3 length equals 17 residues. CDR3 nucleotides: TGTGCCAGTAGTATAGATAGAGGAGAGGATGGGAACACTGAAGCTTTCTTT. Its translation is CASSIDRGEDGNTEAFF.

V usage is TRBV30 and J usage is TRBJ2-7; no firm D call. Trimming shortened V by 0 bases and J by 3 bases, and 6 bases separated the two germline ends. This CDR3 has 12 residues. Germline V gene data show CDR1 as GTSNPN and CDR2 as SVGIG (reference sequence). DNA for the CDR3: TGTGCCTGGAGTGTAATCCTCTACGAGCAGTACTTC. Translation gives CAWSVILYEQYF.

The chain recombines TRBV27 with TRBJ2-7, with 8 bases matching TRBD1. V trimming: 1 base; J trimming: 3 bases; junction bases outside the gene matches: 8. Germline values: CDR1 MNHEY, CDR2 SMNVEV (reference sequence). The CDR3 has 16 amino acids. The CDR3 is CASSLFPGTGSYEQYF. CDR3 DNA sequence: TGTGCCAGCAGTTTATTCCCGGGGACAGGAAGCTACGAGCAGTACTTC.

The rearrangement links TRBV11-3 to TRBJ2-3; TRBD2 matches 9 bases. The V gene end was trimmed by 2 bases and the J gene end by 7 bases; junction bases not matched to a gene: 13. In germline, CDR1 is SGHNT, CDR2 YENEEA. The CDR3 length is 17 residues. This chain's CDR3 is CASSLKTHSGSGNTQYF. The DNA for the CDR3 is TGTGCCAGCAGCTTAAAAACCCATAGCGGGAGTGGTAATACGCAGTATTTT.

V gene TRBV6-1 combines with J gene TRBJ1-5; weak D call: TRBD1 (6 bases). CDR1 MNHNS and CDR2 SASEGT come from the germline V gene. This CDR3 contains 15 residues. Trimming removed 6 bases at V and 8 bases at J, with 20 bases between. The CDR3 DNA follows: TGTGCCAGCAGGAAGCTTCGGGGGGCGCGTGAGCCCCAGCATTTT. Encoded protein: CASRKLRGAREPQHF.

This chain joins TRBV5-6 and TRBJ2-7, with 15 positions matching TRBD2. The CDR3 is 16 residues long. Germline loops: CDR1 SGHDT, CDR2 YYEEEE. The trim removed 3 bases at V and 6 bases at J, leaving 7 bases unmatched. CDR3 sequence (DNA): TGTGCCAGCAGCTCATGGACTAGCGGGAGGGCTCTCGAGCAGTACTTC. Protein: CASSSWTSGRALEQYF.

The chain has TRBV2 and TRBJ2-1; D not resolved. V shed 1 base and J shed 6 bases, with 7 bases lying between them. This CDR3 has 13 amino acids. Germline lookup yields CDR1 SNHLY and CDR2 FYNNEI. The CDR3 protein is CASSEEQFNEQFF. The CDR3 DNA is TGTGCCAGCAGTGAAGAACAGTTCAATGAGCAGTTCTTC.

The rearrangement joins TRBV10-3 to TRBJ2-7, with 8 bases matching TRBD2. From germline, CDR1 is ENHRY and CDR2 SYGVKD. Germline trimming cut 11 bases from V and 2 bases from J; bases unmatched to any gene: 11. CDR3 size: 14 residues. The CDR3 region has the DNA TGTGCCTCCGGGAGGGGAGGGGTTCCCTACGAGCAGTACTTC. Translated: CASGRGGVPYEQYF.

The chain recombines TRBV9 with TRBJ1-5; 9 nucleotides align to TRBD1. The CDR3 length is 16 residues. V shed 4 bases and J 0 bases; nucleotides not matched to a gene: 5. CDR1 SGDLS and CDR2 YYNGEE come from the germline V gene. The CDR3 spells CASSPGTGNSNQPQHF. In DNA form, the CDR3 reads TGTGCCAGCAGCCCAGGGACAGGGAATAGCAATCAGCCCCAGCATTTT.

The chain joins TRBV19 to TRBJ2-5; D possibly corresponds to TRBD1 (5 bases). The ends were cut back, 7 bases at V and 2 bases at J, with 8 bases in the middle. CDR1 and CDR2 from the germline V gene are LNHDA and SQIVND (reference sequence). The CDR3 has 12 residues. CDR3 in amino acids: CASTDRQETQYF. The CDR3 DNA is TGTGCCAGTACCGACAGACAAGAGACCCAGTACTTC.

This sequence joins TRBV5-1 and TRBJ2-3, with TRBD1 matching over 8 bases. The ends lost 4 bases at V and 1 base at J; junction bases unmatched: 8. Germline lookup yields CDR1 SGHRS and CDR2 YFSETQ. The CDR3 contains 16 residues. In DNA, the CDR3 is TGCGCCAGCAGCGTATTACAGGGGGGAGGCACAGATACGCAGTATTTT. This sequence encodes CASSVLQGGGTDTQYF.

V gene TRBV27 combines with J gene TRBJ1-5; no clear D. The CDR3 runs 14 residues. Germline V CDR1 and CDR2: MNHEY, SMNVEV (reference sequence). The V end was cut by 2 bases, the J end by 8 bases, with 13 bases between. The CDR3 reads CASSLGGRYEPQHF. The CDR3 DNA reads as TGTGCCAGCAGTTTAGGTGGACGGTATGAGCCCCAGCATTTT.

The chain is built from TRBV10-2 and TRBJ2-2; 14 nucleotides match TRBD2. Germline V gene lookup returns CDR1 WSHSY and CDR2 SAAADI. The CDR3 is 16 amino acids. Trimming removed 4 bases from V and 7 bases from J; junction bases left unmatched: 5. This CDR3 reads CASSGGTSGRRGELFF. DNA for the CDR3: TGCGCCAGCAGTGGCGGGACTAGCGGGAGACGCGGGGAGCTGTTTTTT.

The chain combines TRBV11-3 with TRBJ2-1; 7 bases align to TRBD2. Germline V lookup: CDR1 SGHNT, CDR2 YENEEA. V lost 3 bases, J lost 2 bases, and 13 bases stayed unmatched. The CDR3 is made up of 18 amino acids. The CDR3 protein is CASSLDPWGEGPYNEQFF. Here the CDR3 DNA reads TGTGCCAGCAGCTTGGACCCCTGGGGGGAGGGCCCCTACAATGAGCAGTTCTTC.

The rearrangement uses TRBV15 and TRBJ2-7; 8 bases agree with TRBD1. Looked up from germline, CDR1 is LNHNV and CDR2 is YYDKDF (reference sequence). Trimming removed 5 bases from V and 0 bases from J; junction bases left unmatched: 6. The CDR3 spans 15 residues. The CDR3 DNA reads as TGTGCCACCAGCGAGGACAGGGTCAACTCCTACGAGCAGTACTTC. This codes for CATSEDRVNSYEQYF.

This clone was seen just once. The chain links TRBV7-3 to TRBJ2-2, with TRBD1 as a possible D gene (5 bases). CDR1 SGHTA and CDR2 FQGTGA come from the germline V gene. The germline V and J ends were trimmed by 3 bases and 1 base, with 9 bases remaining between them. There are 15 residues in the CDR3. CDR3 nucleotides: TGTGCCAGCAGCTTTTTGGGGCAGAACACCGGGGAGCTGTTTTTT. It encodes CASSFLGQNTGELFF.

The chain carries TRBV11-3 and TRBJ2-5, with TRBD2 as a possible D gene (5 bases). Germline assignment: CDR1 SGHNT and CDR2 YENEEA. This CDR3 has 13 residues. V shed 4 bases and J shed 5 bases, with 11 bases lying between them. CDR3 loop: CASSSGLLETQYF. The CDR3 nucleotides read TGTGCCAGCAGCTCAGGACTCCTTGAGACCCAGTACTTC.

The chain couples TRBV7-8 to TRBJ2-7; TRBD1 matches at 9 bases. In germline, CDR1 is SGHVS, CDR2 FQNEAQ. With V trimmed by 5 bases and J by 6 bases, 11 bases remained unmatched. The CDR3 sequence is 15 residues long. In DNA, the CDR3 is TGTGCCAGCAGCGGAGTGAACAGGGGGCTTCCCGAGCAGTACTTC. Residues: CASSGVNRGLPEQYF.

The chain is built from TRBV7-6 and TRBJ2-3; D is unclear. CDR3 length: 14 amino acids. V was clipped by 5 bases and J by 1 base, with 10 bases between them. Germline assignment: CDR1 SGHVS and CDR2 FNYEAQ. The CDR3 DNA reads TGTGCCAGCAGCCCCCGTGGGCGCACAGATACGCAGTATTTT. It specifies CASSPRGRTDTQYF. Filled out from reference TRBV7-6 and TRBJ2-3, the complete variable domain reads GAGVSQSPRYKVTKRGQDVALRCDPISGHVSLYWYRQALGQGPEFLTYFNYEAQQDKSGLPNDRFSAERPEGSISTLTIQRTEQRDSAMYRCASSPRGRTDTQYFGPGTRLTVL.

J is TRBJ2-7 and V is TRBV28; D remains unclear. The V gene lost 1 base and the J gene lost 6 bases, with 7 bases spanning the gap. CDR1 MDHEN and CDR2 SYDVKM come from the germline V gene. This CDR3 has 12 amino acids. In DNA form, the CDR3 reads TGTGCCAGCAGTTTATCTCAGGCCGAGCAGTACTTC. Its translation is CASSLSQAEQYF. Full variable domain (rest looked up from reference TRBV28 and TRBJ2-7): DVKVTQSSRYLVKRTGEKVFLECVQDMDHENMFWYRQDPGLGLRLIYFSYDVKMKEKGDIPEGYSVSREKKERFSLILESASTNQTSMYLCASSLSQAEQYFGPGTRLTVT.

The CDR3 here is CASSQDRGLAGVQETQYF. The CDR3 DNA is TGCGCCAGCAGCCAAGATCGGGGACTAGCGGGTGTCCAAGAGACCCAGTACTTC. This chain connects TRBV4-3 to TRBJ2-5; 12 bases fit TRBD2. This CDR3 has 18 amino acids. Germline values: CDR1 LGHNA, CDR2 YSLEER. J gave up 1 base and V 0 bases, and 6 bases lay outside the gene matches.

The chain is built from TRBV7-3 and TRBJ2-1; D may be TRBD2 (6 bases). Germline V gene sequence: CDR1 SGHTA, CDR2 FQGTGA. This CDR3 has 20 residues. V lost 3 bases and J 6 bases, leaving 30 bases between the germline ends. The DNA for the CDR3 is TGTGCCAGCAGCTTGAGGATAACACCGGGGACTTCGGGGGAGACCAATGAGCAGTTCTTC. It codes for CASSLRITPGTSGETNEQFF.

This clone was seen once. The V gene is TRBV4-2, the J gene TRBJ1-4; 7 bases agree with TRBD1. After removal of 4 bases from V and 8 bases from J, the junction contained 13 bases not matched to a gene. CDR3 size: 16 residues. CDR1 is LGHNA and CDR2 is YNFKEQ in the germline V gene. CDR3 residues: CASSPWTGGSGEKLFF. As DNA, the CDR3 is TGTGCCAGCAGCCCGTGGACAGGTGGCAGTGGGGAAAAACTGTTTTTT.

The chain has TRBV7-6 and TRBJ1-1; tentatively, D is TRBD1 (5 bases). Trimming took 4 bases from V and 6 from J, leaving 12 bases between them. This CDR3 is built from 13 residues. In germline, CDR1 is SGHVS, CDR2 FNYEAQ. CDR3 protein: CASSWDQGSEAFF. In DNA, the CDR3 is TGTGCCAGCAGCTGGGACCAGGGCTCTGAAGCTTTCTTT.

The gene calls are TRBV18 and TRBJ2-7, with a weak D call TRBD1 (5 bases). V shed 3 bases and J shed 2 bases, with 14 bases lying between them. Germline assignment: CDR1 KGHSH and CDR2 LQKENI. The length of the CDR3 is 15 residues. CDR3 in amino acids: CASSPPDSRAYEQYF. CDR3 in DNA: TGTGCCAGCTCACCCCCCGACAGCAGAGCCTACGAGCAGTACTTC.